This T cell receptor (beta chain) was captured in a study of T cells in Graves' hyperthyroidism and ophthalmopathy (dated by TCRdb to about 2019). The study in broad terms: Peripheral blood samples were taken at the time of initial diagnosis, prior to any treatment. After blood sampling, hyperthyroidism patients were treated with methimazole at a starting dose of 30 mg daily, and ophthalmopathy patients were treated with high-dose intravenous methylprednisolone. Prospective prediction of ophthalmopathy was tested in an independent validation cohort consisting of 18 to 20 hyperthyroidism patients and over 15 patients who later progressed to ophthalmopathy. In several Graves' hyperthyroidism patients, the study also compared T-cell repertoires from thyroid tissue with T-cell repertoires from blood. According to the paper, TCR Vbeta CDR3 sequencing was carried out on over 130 peripheral blood samples, which came from approximately 43 ophthalmopathy, approximately 78 hyperthyroidism and approximately 17 progressor patients. For training and testing, the 95 to 100 patients in the discovery cohort were randomly divided in a 7:3 ratio. To identify TCR V-J signatures that set the groups apart, the researchers used a discovery cohort of 100 patients, made up of around 42 with Graves' ophthalmopathy and around 58 with stable Graves' hyperthyroidism. Overall study outcomes, separate from this receptor: Ophthalmopathy was separated from stable hyperthyroidism by a 13 V-J signature model, with 87.88% sensitivity and approximately 81% specificity obtained in cross-validation and 80%/75% obtained in testing. In validation, the model predicted progression to ophthalmopathy a median of roughly 6.2 months before onset, with over 55% sensitivity and around 76% specificity. Blood samples also contained most of the expanded thyroid clonotypes (frequency above 0.001), which suggests that blood repertoires may reflect thyroid immune responses. No statistical method was used to set the sample size in advance, and investigators knew the group allocation.

The TCR beta CDR3 regions were amplified from RNA transcripts. The TCR CDR3 was subjected to a first round of RT-PCR using the HTBI primer set and the Qiagen OneStep RT-PCR kit. The libraries were constructed in a second round of multiplex PCR and then size-selected and purified. Sequencing of the libraries was done on an Illumina HiSeq2000 using paired-end 100 bp reads. As for the original processing: Raw data were processed with SOAPnuke, discarding reads with adapters, uncalled bases, mean Phred below 15, or no exact constant-primer or identifier match. High-quality paired reads were merged with COPE v1.2.5, and unique nucleotide sequences were defined as clonotypes. MiTCR v1.1 was used to align clonotypes to the IMGT TRBV, TRBD and TRBJ reference segments. The analysis included only V-J combinations with a frequency above 0.0001, which together covered around 99% of the repertoires. The TCS score was defined as F50 (clonal expansion) divided by E x V (chaos), with BLOSUM62-based TCRdist calculated between CDR3 peptides within each V-J. Welch's t-statistics and random forest reduced some 510 V-J features to 13, which were used in a naive Bayes classifier (R e1071). TCRdb trimmed public reads at Q25 via fastp, called clones via MiXCR and kept in-frame beta chains. Rows are unified per CDR3 protein, each entry keeping the most common DNA and genes. TCRdb's processing, not the study's, gives the V and J calls here. Present in this sample are some 490,000 distinct CDR3 sequences, under 25% of which were seen just once. In total, the top ten clones hold around 50% of the sample.

Comment on this clonotype: Its specific antigen is unknown. Base quality data are lacking; no much larger clone is found one base away.

Trimmed from V: 10 bases; trimmed from J: 3 bases; junction bases lacking a gene match: 2. Per the germline V gene (reference sequence), LNHDA is the CDR1 and SQIVND is the CDR2. Counted from cysteine to phenylalanine, this CDR3 has 14 amino acids. The sequence is cut down to CDR3 DNA, 42 bases in frame from base 1. In the ophthalmopathy patients, disease was moderately to severely active, with a Clinical Activity Score of 3 or more, a NOSPECS grade of 4 or more, and a duration of less than 3 months. Exclusion was applied to patients with uncontrolled infections, other autoimmune diseases, pregnancy or lactation. Diagnoses relied on clinical symptoms, serum thyroxine and TRAb, thyroid ultrasound and orbital computed tomography. PBMCs were separated from about 10 ml of fresh peripheral blood using Ficoll-Paque density gradient centrifugation. Trizol reagent was used to extract total RNA, and RNA quality was then checked on an Agilent 2100 Bioanalyzer.

The sample was blood. This clonotype was sampled from an older woman with Graves' ophthalmopathy. This sequence uses TRBV19 and TRBJ2-1, with 14 bases matching TRBD2. The DNA sequence reads TGTGCCACAGGGACTAGCGGGGGCTACAATGAGCAGTTCTTC. Protein translation: CATGTSGGYNEQFF.